This TCR beta chain comes out of a study of shared clonotypes between healthy human individuals. All donors qualified as healthy HIV-negative adults and had experienced no recent acute infections or vaccinations. The CDR3 covers 18 residues. Profiling relied on immunoSEQ multiplex PCR, and the TCRdb table lists in-frame clones only, not all of them. The sample gives approximately 1.5 million clones, approximately 98% of which show up once; around 0.45% is in the top ten. Sequencing was performed on naive CD4+ T cells sorted from blood. The subset is: CD45RA+ positively selected. The rearrangement links TRBV7-5 to TRBJ2-6; TRBD1, the table's D call, was not compared with the DNA. TRBV7-5 is a pseudogene segment. This TCR derives from a man under 40 in good health. CDR3 residues: CVRSQGQGGANGANVLTF. The CDR3 DNA reads TGTGTCAGAAGCCAGGGACAGGGGGGCGCCAACGGGGCCAACGTCCTGACTTTC.